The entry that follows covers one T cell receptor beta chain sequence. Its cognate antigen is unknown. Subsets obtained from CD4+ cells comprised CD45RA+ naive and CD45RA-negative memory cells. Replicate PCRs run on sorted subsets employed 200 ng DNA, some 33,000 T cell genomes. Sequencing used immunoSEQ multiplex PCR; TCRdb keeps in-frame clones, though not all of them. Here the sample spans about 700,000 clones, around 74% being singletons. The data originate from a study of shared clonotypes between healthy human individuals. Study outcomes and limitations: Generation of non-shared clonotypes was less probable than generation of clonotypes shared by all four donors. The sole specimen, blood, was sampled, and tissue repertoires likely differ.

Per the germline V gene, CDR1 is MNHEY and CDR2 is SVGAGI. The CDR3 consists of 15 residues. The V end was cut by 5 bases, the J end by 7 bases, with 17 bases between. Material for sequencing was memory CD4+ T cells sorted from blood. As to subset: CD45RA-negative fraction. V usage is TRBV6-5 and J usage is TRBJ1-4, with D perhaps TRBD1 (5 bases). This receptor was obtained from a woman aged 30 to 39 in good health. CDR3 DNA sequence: TGTGCCAGCAGTACTTTCGGGACGGTCCTTGAAAAACTGTTTTTT. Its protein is CASSTFGTVLEKLFF.